These T cell receptor beta chains were read from a single sample in a study of blood T cell repertoires in COVID-19. Libraries were prepared by immunoSEQ multiplex PCR; TCRdb keeps only in-frame clonotypes and omits some of them. Among 350,000 to 400,000 clones listed, about 90% were seen once. The sequencing sample was made of PBMCs or T cells enriched from blood (not recorded which). The source is a woman aged 25 to 45 who had recovered from COVID-19. CDR3s include the opening cysteine and the closing phenylalanine or tryptophan. The D gene is left open where the match is weak. Clone sizes are given selectively: once, few, many, or a class where the clone is expanded.

cdr3_nt	cdr3_aa	j_call	clone_size	d_call	v_call
TGTGCCAGCTCACCCAATGGACAGGGGGGGACCCAGTACTTC	CASSPNGQGGTQYF	TRBJ2-5	.	TRBD1	TRBV18
TGTGCCAGCAGCCTTGGCGGGAGTGTCACCTACGAGCAGTACTTC	CASSLGGSVTYEQYF	TRBJ2-7	.	TRBD2	TRBV9
TGTGCCAGCAGCGAGGCCCTTAGCGGGAGCGCTCGCAATGAGCAGTTCTTC	CASSEALSGSARNEQFF	TRBJ2-1	.	TRBD2	TRBV9
TGTGCCAGCTCACCGAGTGTGCGGGGGATCAATCAGCCCCAGCATTTT	CASSPSVRGINQPQHF	TRBJ1-5	.	.	TRBV18
TGTGCCAGCAGTACCCCTTGGGGGGGCTCGGGCTACACCTTC	CASSTPWGGSGYTF	TRBJ1-2	.	.	TRBV25-1
TGTGCCAGTAGTCGCCCCGGGACTTACAATGAGCAGTTCTTC	CASSRPGTYNEQFF	TRBJ2-1	.	.	TRBV19
TGTGCCAGCAGTGCCCCCGTGGCAGGGATGAACACTGAAGCTTTCTTT	CASSAPVAGMNTEAFF	TRBJ1-1	once	.	TRBV6-1
TGTGCCAGCAGCTTAGGTCGGGACTCGGCTCAACAGCCCCAGCATTTT	CASSLGRDSAQQPQHF	TRBJ1-5	.	.	TRBV7-2
TGTGCCAGCAGTTTACGGGGGGGCGAAGCTTTCTTT	CASSLRGGEAFF	TRBJ1-1	.	.	TRBV12-3/TRBV12-4
TGTGCCTGGGATAGTGAAGTAAGGAACACTGAAGCTTTCTTT	CAWDSEVRNTEAFF	TRBJ1-1	few	.	TRBV30
TGCGCCAGCAGCTTGGGACTAGCGGGAGGGGCTCGCAATGAGCAGTTCTTC	CASSLGLAGGARNEQFF	TRBJ2-1	once	TRBD2	TRBV5-1
TGTGCCACCAGCGTAAGACAGGGAATCGGGTCCTATAATTCACCCCTCCACTTT	CATSVRQGIGSYNSPLHF	TRBJ1-6	.	TRBD1	TRBV15
TGTGCCAGCAGGCAACGGACTAGCGGGAGGGCCATCTCCTACAATGAGCAGTTCTTC	CASRQRTSGRAISYNEQFF	TRBJ2-1	once	TRBD2	TRBV5-4
TGTGCCATCAGTGAGGCCCAGGGGGCTTACTCCTATGGCTACACCTTC	CAISEAQGAYSYGYTF	TRBJ1-2	.	TRBD1	TRBV10-3
TGTGCAAGTCGCTTACCCCGCCCCGGGACAGGGAGGCCCCAGCATTTT	CASRLPRPGTGRPQHF	TRBJ1-5	.	.	TRBV12-2
TGTGCCAGCAGTCACGACAGGGCCTATGGCTACACCTTC	CASSHDRAYGYTF	TRBJ1-2	.	TRBD1	TRBV12-3/TRBV12-4
TGTGCCAGCAGCCATTGGGACAGGGGCTCCGATACGCAGTATTTT	CASSHWDRGSDTQYF	TRBJ2-3	.	TRBD1	TRBV14
TGTGCCAGCAGCCCCGGTCGAGCTAATGAAAAACTGTTTTTT	CASSPGRANEKLFF	TRBJ1-4	.	.	TRBV7-9
TGCGCCAGCAGCTTGGATCCGGGAGTATCCTACGAGCAGTACTTC	CASSLDPGVSYEQYF	TRBJ2-7	.	.	TRBV5-1
TGTGCCATCAGTGAGAGCGGGGGACGCCTCATGAACACTGAAGCTTTCTTT	CAISESGGRLMNTEAFF	TRBJ1-1	once	.	TRBV10-3
TGTGCCAGCAGTCTGGGGACAGGGGCTTTCTTT	CASSLGTGAFF	TRBJ1-1	.	TRBD1	TRBV12-3/TRBV12-4
TGTGCCAGCCAAATTAGTGATGATGGCTACACCTTC	CASQISDDGYTF	TRBJ1-2	.	.	TRBV7-9
TGTGCCAGCAGCCCCACCTGGACAGGGGACACTGAAGCTTTCTTT	CASSPTWTGDTEAFF	TRBJ1-1	.	TRBD1	TRBV3-1/TRBV3-2
TGCGCCAGCAGCTTGGGGGGCAGCAATTCACCCCTCCACTTT	CASSLGGSNSPLHF	TRBJ1-6	.	.	TRBV5-1
TGTGCCAGCTCGGAAACAGGGACCCACGAGCAGTACTTC	CASSETGTHEQYF	TRBJ2-7	.	.	TRBV18
TGCGCCAGCAGTGAGTCGTTAGCCTCCTACGAGCAGTACTTC	CASSESLASYEQYF	TRBJ2-7	.	.	TRBV10-2
TGTGCCAGCAGTGACACAGGGGCCGGGGAGCTGTTTTTT	CASSDTGAGELFF	TRBJ2-2	.	TRBD1	TRBV6-1